The sequence of this T cell receptor beta chain was determined in a study of blood T cell repertoires in COVID-19. Overall study context: Samples representing acute and convalescent COVID-19 were sourced from the United States, Italy and Spain.

This clone came up a few times. Clones were sequenced by immunoSEQ multiplex PCR, and TCRdb holds only the in-frame ones, with some missing. The profile shows 150,000 to 190,000 clones, around four fifths of them singletons. This CDR3 comprises 15 residues. Trimming took 4 bases from V and 5 from J, leaving 18 bases between them. Germline loops: CDR1 SGHRS, CDR2 YFSETQ. This sequence joins TRBV5-1 and TRBJ2-5; possibly TRBD2 for D (6 bases). This receptor was identified in a woman older than 75 with acute or convalescent COVID-19. The sample comprised peripheral blood. In nucleotides, the CDR3 is TGCGCCAGCAGCCCGGGCCTCGGGAGTAGGGAGACCCAGTACTTC. This codes for CASSPGLGSRETQYF.